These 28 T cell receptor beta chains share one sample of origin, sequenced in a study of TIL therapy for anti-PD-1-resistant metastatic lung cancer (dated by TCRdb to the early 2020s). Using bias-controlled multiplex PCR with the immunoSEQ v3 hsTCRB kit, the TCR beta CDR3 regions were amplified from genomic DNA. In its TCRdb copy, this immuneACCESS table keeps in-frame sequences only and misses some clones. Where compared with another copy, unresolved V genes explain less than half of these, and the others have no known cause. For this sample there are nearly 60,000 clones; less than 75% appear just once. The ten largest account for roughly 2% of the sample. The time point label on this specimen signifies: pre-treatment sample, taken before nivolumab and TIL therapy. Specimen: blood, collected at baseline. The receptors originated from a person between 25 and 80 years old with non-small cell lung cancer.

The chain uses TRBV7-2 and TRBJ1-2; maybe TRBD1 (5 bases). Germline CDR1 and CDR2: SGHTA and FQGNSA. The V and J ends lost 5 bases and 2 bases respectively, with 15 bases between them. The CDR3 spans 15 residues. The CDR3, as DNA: TGTGCCAGCAGCCCTACGTCGACAGACAACTATGGCTACACCTTC. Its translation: CASSPTSTDNYGYTF.

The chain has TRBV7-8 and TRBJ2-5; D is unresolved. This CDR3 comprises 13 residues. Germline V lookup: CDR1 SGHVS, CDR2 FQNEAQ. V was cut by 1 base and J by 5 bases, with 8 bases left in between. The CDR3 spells CASSLGVGETQYF. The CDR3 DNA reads TGTGCCAGCAGCTTAGGGGTCGGGGAGACCCAGTACTTC. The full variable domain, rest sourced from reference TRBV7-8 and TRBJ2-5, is GAGVSQSPRYKVAKRGQDVALRCDPISGHVSLFWYQQALGQGPEFLTYFQNEAQLDKSGLPSDRFFAERPEGSVSTLKIQRTQQEDSAVYLCASSLGVGETQYFGPGTRLLVL.

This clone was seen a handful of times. CDR3 nucleotides: TGTGCCAGCAGGTTGGCAGCTACTAATCAGCCCCAGCATTTT. Protein product: CASRLAATNQPQHF. The genes are TRBV2 and TRBJ1-5; no clear D gene. Germline V gene sequence: CDR1 SNHLY, CDR2 FYNNEI. The length of the CDR3 is 14 residues. V was cut by 6 bases and J by 4 bases, with 13 bases left in between. Drawing the rest from reference TRBV2 and TRBJ1-5, the complete variable domain is EPEVTQTPSHQVTQMGQEVILRCVPISNHLYFYWYRQILGQKVEFLVSFYNNEISEKSEIFDDQFSVERPDGSNFTLKIRSTKLEDSAMYFCASRLAATNQPQHFGDGTRLSIL.

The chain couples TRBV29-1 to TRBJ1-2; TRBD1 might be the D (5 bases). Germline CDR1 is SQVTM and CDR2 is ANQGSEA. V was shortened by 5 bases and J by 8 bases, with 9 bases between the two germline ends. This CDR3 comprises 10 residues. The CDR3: CSVYGAGYTF. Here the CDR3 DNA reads TGCAGCGTTTATGGGGCAGGCTACACCTTC.

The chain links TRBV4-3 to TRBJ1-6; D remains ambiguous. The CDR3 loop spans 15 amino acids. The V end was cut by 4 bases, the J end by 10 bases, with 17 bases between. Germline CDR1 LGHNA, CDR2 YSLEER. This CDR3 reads CASSPSPATGSPLHF. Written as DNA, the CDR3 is TGCGCCAGCAGCCCCTCCCCGGCCACGGGGTCACCCCTCCACTTT.

CDR3 sequence reads: CASSLSSGERFF. CDR3 nucleotide sequence: TGTGCCAGCAGCTTGAGTAGCGGGGAGAGGTTCTTC. The gene calls are TRBV7-2 and TRBJ2-1; 8 bases align to TRBD2. V trimming: 3 bases; J trimming: 15 bases; junction bases outside the gene matches: 7. CDR1 is SGHTA, CDR2 FQGNSA, per germline. The CDR3 is 12 amino acids.

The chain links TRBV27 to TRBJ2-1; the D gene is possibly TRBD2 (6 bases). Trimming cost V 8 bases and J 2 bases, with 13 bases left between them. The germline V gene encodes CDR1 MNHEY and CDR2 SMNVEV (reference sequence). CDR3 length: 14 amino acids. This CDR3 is CASRELSTYNEQFF. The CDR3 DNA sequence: TGTGCCAGCCGGGAGCTCTCCACCTACAATGAGCAGTTCTTC.

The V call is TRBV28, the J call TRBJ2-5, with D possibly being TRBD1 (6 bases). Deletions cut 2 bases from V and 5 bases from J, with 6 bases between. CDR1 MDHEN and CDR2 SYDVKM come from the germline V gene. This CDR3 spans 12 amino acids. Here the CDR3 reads CASSLQGETQYF. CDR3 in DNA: TGTGCCAGCAGTTTACAGGGGGAGACCCAGTACTTC.

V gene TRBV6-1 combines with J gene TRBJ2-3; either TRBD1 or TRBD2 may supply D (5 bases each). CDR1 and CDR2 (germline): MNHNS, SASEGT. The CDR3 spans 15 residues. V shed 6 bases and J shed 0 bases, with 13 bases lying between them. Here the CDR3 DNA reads TGTGCCAGCAGCGCACTCGAGGGGAGCACAGATACGCAGTATTTT. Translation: CASSALEGSTDTQYF.

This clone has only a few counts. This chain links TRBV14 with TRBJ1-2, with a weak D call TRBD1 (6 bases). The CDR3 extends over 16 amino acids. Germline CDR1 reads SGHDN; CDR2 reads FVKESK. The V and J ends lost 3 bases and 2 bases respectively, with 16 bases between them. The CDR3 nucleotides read TGTGCCAGCAGCCAGAGAACAGGGACGATGAACTATGGCTACACCTTC. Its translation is CASSQRTGTMNYGYTF.

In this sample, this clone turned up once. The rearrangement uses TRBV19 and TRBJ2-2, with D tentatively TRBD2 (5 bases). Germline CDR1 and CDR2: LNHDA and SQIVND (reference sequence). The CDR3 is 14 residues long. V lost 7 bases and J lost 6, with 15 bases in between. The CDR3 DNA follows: TGTGCCAGTAACCCGGGAACCACGGCCGGGGAGCTGTTTTTT. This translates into CASNPGTTAGELFF.

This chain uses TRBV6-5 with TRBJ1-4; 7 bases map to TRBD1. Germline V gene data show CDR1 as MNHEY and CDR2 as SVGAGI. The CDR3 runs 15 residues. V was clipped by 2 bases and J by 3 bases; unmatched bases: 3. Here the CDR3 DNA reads TGTGCCAGCAGTTACACCGGACAGGCTAATGAAAAACTGTTTTTT. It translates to CASSYTGQANEKLFF.

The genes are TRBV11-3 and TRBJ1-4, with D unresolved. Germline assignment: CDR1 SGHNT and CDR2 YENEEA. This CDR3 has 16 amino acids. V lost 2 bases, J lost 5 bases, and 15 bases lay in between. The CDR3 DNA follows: TGTGCCAGCAGCTTACTGCGCGGACGGACGAATGAAAAACTGTTTTTT. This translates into CASSLLRGRTNEKLFF.

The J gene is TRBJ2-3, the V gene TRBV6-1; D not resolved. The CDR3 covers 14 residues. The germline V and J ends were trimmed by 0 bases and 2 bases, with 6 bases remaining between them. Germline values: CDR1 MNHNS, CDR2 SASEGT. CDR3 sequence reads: CASSEASATDTQYF. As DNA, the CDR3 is TGTGCCAGCAGTGAAGCTTCTGCCACAGATACGCAGTATTTT.

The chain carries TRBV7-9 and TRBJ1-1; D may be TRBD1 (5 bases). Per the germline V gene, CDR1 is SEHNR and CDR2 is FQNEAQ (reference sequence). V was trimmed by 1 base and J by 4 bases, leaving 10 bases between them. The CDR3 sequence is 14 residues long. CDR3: CASSLVPGLTEAFF. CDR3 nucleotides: TGTGCCAGCAGCTTAGTGCCAGGGCTCACTGAAGCTTTCTTT. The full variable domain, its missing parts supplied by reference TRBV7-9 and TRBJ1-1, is DTGVSQNPRHKITKRGQNVTFRCDPISEHNRLYWYRQTLGQGPEFLTYFQNEAQLEKSRLLSDRFSAERPKGSFSTLEIQRTEQGDSAMYLCASSLVPGLTEAFFGQGTRLTVV.

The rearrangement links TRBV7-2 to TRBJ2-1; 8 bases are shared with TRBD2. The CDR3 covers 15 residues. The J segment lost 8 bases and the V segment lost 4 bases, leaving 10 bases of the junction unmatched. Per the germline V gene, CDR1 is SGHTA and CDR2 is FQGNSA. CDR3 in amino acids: CASSSPGLGSYEQFF. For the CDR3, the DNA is TGTGCCAGCAGCTCACCGGGACTAGGGTCTTATGAGCAGTTCTTC.

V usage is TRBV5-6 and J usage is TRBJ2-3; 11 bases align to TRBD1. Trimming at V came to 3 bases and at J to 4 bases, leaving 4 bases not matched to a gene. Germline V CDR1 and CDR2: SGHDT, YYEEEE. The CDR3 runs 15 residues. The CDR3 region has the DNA TGTGCCAGCAGCTCGGACAGGGGGCGTCCAGATACGCAGTATTTT. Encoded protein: CASSSDRGRPDTQYF.

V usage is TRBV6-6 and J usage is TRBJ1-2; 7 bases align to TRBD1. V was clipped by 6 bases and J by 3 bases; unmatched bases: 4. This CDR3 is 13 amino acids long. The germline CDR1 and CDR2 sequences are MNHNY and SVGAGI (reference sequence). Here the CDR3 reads CASRGTVDYGYTF. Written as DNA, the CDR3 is TGTGCCAGCAGAGGGACAGTAGACTATGGCTACACCTTC.

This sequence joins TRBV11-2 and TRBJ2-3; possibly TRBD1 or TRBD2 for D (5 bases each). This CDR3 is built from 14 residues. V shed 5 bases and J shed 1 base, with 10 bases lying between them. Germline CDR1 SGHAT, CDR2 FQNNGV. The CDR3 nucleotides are TGTGCCAGCAGCCCTCGGGGCGGCACAGATACGCAGTATTTT. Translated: CASSPRGGTDTQYF.

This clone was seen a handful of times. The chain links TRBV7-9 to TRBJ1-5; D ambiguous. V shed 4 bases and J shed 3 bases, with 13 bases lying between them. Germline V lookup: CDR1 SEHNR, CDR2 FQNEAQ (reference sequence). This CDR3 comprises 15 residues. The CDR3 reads CASSSDGPINQPQHF. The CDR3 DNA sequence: TGTGCCAGCAGCTCGGACGGACCTATCAATCAGCCCCAGCATTTT.

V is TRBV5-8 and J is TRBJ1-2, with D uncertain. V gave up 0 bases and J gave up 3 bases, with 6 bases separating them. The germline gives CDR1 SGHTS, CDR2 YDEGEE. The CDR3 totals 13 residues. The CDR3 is CASSLVGDYGYTF. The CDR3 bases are TGTGCCAGCAGCTTGGTAGGCGACTATGGCTACACCTTC.

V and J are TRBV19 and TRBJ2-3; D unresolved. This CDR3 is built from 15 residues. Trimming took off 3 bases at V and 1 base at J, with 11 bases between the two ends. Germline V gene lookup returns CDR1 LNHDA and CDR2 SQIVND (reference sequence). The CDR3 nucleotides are TGTGCCAGTAGTATCAGCAGGCTGGGCACAGATACGCAGTATTTT. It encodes CASSISRLGTDTQYF. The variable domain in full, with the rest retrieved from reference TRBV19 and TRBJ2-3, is DGGITQSPKYLFRKEGQNVTLSCEQNLNHDAMYWYRQDPGQGLRLIYYSQIVNDFQKGDIAEGYSVSREKKESFPLTVTSAQKNPTAFYLCASSISRLGTDTQYFGPGTRLTVL.

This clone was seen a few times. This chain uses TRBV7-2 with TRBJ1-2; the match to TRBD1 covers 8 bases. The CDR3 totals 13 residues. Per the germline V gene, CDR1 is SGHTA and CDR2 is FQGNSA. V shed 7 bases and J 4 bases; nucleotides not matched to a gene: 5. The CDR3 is CASKSGTGYGYTF. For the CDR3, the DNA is TGTGCCAGCAAGAGTGGGACAGGCTATGGCTACACCTTC.

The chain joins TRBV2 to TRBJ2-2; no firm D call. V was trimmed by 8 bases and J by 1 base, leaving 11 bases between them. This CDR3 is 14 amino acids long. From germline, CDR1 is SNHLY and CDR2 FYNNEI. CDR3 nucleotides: TGTGCCAGCGCCTCCAGGCTGAACACCGGGGAGCTGTTTTTT. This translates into CASASRLNTGELFF. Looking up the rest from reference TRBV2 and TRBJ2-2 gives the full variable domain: EPEVTQTPSHQVTQMGQEVILRCVPISNHLYFYWYRQILGQKVEFLVSFYNNEISEKSEIFDDQFSVERPDGSNFTLKIRSTKLEDSAMYFCASASRLNTGELFFGEGSRLTVL.

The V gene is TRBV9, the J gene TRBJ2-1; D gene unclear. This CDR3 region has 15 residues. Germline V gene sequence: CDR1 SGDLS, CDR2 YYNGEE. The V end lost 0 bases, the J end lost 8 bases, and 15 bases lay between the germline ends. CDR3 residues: CASSVDGNTYDEQFF. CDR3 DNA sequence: TGTGCCAGCAGCGTAGATGGTAATACCTATGATGAGCAGTTCTTC.

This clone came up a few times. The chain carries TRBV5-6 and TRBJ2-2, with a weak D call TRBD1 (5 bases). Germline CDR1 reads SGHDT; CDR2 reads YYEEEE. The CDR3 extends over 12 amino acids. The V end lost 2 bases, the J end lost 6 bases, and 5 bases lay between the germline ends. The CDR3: CASSLGAGELFF. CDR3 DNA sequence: TGTGCCAGCAGCTTAGGGGCCGGGGAGCTGTTTTTT.

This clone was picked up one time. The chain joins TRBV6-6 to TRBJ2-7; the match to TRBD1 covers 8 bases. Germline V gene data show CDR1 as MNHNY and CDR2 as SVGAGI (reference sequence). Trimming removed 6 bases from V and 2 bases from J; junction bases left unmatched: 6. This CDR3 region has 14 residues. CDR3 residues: CASRTGQGAYEQYF. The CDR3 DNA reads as TGTGCCAGCAGAACTGGACAGGGAGCCTACGAGCAGTACTTC.

The CDR3 sequence: CAWNRLVYIQETQYF. The CDR3 DNA is TGTGCCTGGAATAGACTAGTCTACATACAAGAGACCCAGTACTTC. The chain joins TRBV30 to TRBJ2-5, with D tentatively TRBD2 (6 bases). V lost 4 bases to trimming and J lost 2 bases, with 17 bases between them. The CDR3 sequence is 15 residues long. CDR1 is GTSNPN, CDR2 SVGIG, per germline (reference sequence). The full variable domain, with the rest looked up from reference TRBV30 and TRBJ2-5, is SQTIHQWPATLVQPVGSPLSLECTVEGTSNPNLYWYRQAAGRGLQLLFYSVGIGQISSEVPQNLSASRPQDRQFILSSKKLLLSDSGFYLCAWNRLVYIQETQYFGPGTRLLVL.